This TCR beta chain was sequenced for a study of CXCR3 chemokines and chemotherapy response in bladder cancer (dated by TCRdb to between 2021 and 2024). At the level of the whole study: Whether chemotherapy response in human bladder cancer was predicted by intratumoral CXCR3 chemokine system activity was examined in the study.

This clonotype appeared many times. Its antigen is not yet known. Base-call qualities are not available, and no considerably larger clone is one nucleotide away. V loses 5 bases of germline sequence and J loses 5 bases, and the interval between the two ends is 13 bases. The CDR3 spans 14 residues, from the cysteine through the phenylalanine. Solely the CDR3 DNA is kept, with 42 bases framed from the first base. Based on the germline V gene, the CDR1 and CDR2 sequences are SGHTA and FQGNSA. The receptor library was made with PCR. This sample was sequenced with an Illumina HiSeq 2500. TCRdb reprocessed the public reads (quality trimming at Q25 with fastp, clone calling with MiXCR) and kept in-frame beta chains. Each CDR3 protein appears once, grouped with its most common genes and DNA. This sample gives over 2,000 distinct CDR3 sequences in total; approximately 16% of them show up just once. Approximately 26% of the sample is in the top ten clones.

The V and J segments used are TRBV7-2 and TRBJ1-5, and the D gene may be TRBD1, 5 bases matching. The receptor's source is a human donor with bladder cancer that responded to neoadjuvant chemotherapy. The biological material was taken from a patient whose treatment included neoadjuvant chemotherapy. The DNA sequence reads TGTGCCAGCAGCCCTCCGGGCAGGGATCAGCCCCAGCATTTT. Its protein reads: CASSPPGRDQPQHF. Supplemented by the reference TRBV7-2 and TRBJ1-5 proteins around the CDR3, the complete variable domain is GAGVSQSPSNKVTEKGKDVELRCDPISGHTALYWYRQSLGQGLEFLIYFQGNSAPDKSGLPSDRFSAERTGGSVSTLTIQRTQQEDSAVYLCASSPPGRDQPQHFGDGTRLSIL.